What follows is one T cell receptor (beta chain) and its context. Its antigen is still unknown. This specimen comes from a study of T cell responses to AZD1222 COVID-19 vaccine. General study findings and limits: Nearly half of spike-specific TCRs reportedly go after variant regions that carry no mutations.

The method was immunoSEQ multiplex PCR; TCRdb's version includes in-frame clones alone and lacks a portion of them. The sample consists of approximately 60,000 clones, 65% to 90% of them appearing once. The origin of this receptor is an adult who received the AZD1222 COVID-19 vaccine. The sample was peripheral blood, taken 28 days after the second AZD1222 dose.

As DNA, the CDR3 is TGTGCCAGCAGCACCCGTTACAGGTTGTCGGAAGAAGATGAGCAGTTCTTC. Amino acid sequence: CASSTRYRLSEEDEQFF. This rearrangement joins TRBV7-9 to TRBJ2-1; D might be TRBD1 (5 bases). This CDR3 region has 17 residues. Germline values: CDR1 SEHNR, CDR2 FQNEAQ (reference sequence). The V end was cut by 5 bases, the J end by 8 bases, with 25 bases between.